This T cell receptor beta chain was documented in a study of blood T cell repertoires in COVID-19 (dated by TCRdb to 2020 to 2021). About the investigation overall: ImmuneRACE Cohort 3 recovered participants were defined by two consecutive negative NP/OP PCR tests, healthcare professional clearance, or symptom resolution. Samples from collaborators originated in the United States, Italy and Spain and spanned both the acute and convalescent phases of COVID-19. The material from the prospective study consisted of cDNA or gDNA derived from T cells, B-cell-depleted T cells, or PBMCs. Subjects who had been exposed to COVID-19, were actively infected with it, or had recovered from it provided the deeply sampled blood TCRbeta repertoires that made up the dataset. The repertoires were released in a freely available public database meant as a resource for research on the immune response to SARS-CoV-2. The samples were drawn from the first 160 participants of the ongoing ImmuneRACE study and from roughly 1,300 subjects provided by 6 global collaborators. Nearly every sample came with metadata listing a de-identified subject ID, COVID-19 status, age in years and sex. HLA class I and class II types, where available, came from metadata supplied by the sample provider rather than from assay-based typing. General study outcomes and caveats: The quantity of clinical and demographic metadata differed by source and by participant and was supplied without curation.

Remarks on this clone: The antigen it recognizes is unknown. Base qualities are not at hand, and no much larger clone is one base apart.

Enrolling through a virtual design, the prospective study's participants ranged in age from roughly 18 to 95 years and lived across roughly 23 United States geographic areas. In the prospective study, cohorts were assigned on the basis of participant-reported clinical history obtained from a screening survey and a study questionnaire. Each participant in the prospective study had whole blood, serum and a nasopharyngeal or oropharyngeal swab collected by mobile phlebotomists. Prospective study participants could optionally give additional blood draws and questionnaires over an approximately 2-month period. Before DNA extraction, prospective study blood samples were shipped either frozen or at room temperature. From the cysteine up to the phenylalanine, the CDR3 has a length of 14 residues. The retained sequence is limited to the CDR3, 42 bases, with the frame set at the first base. Germline trimming: 5 bases from V, 10 bases from J; junction bases outside gene matches: 10. CDR1 and CDR2, looked up from the germline V gene, are SNHLY and FYNNEI.

The immunoSEQ Assay, a bias-controlled multiplex PCR, was used to amplify TCRbeta CDR3 regions from genomic DNA. The source study handled its data this way. The number of nucleated cells in each sample was estimated by amplification of reference gene primers within the assay. To quantify the absolute abundance of each unique TCRbeta CDR3 rearrangement, sequence reads were collapsed and filtered. For each sample, productive Simpson clonality was calculated as the square root of Simpson's diversity index over productive rearrangements. Entries here come from immuneACCESS through TCRdb and include only in-frame sequences with V and J called. Some clones fail to appear in such tables; in the studies checked, an unresolved V gene covers under half of the shortfall, and the cause of the remainder is unknown. V and J calls and clone size are given by that table; D and trimming were obtained from the DNA. In all, the sample holds a few hundred thousand clones, and about 89% of those were seen once. The top ten clonotypes cover 1.5% to 2% of the sample.

The sequenced sample consisted of PBMCs or T cells enriched from blood (not recorded which). The sequence links TRBV2 to TRBJ1-4, with 7 middle bases fitting TRBD1. This sequence was found in a middle-aged man in a cohort exposed to, infected with or recovered from COVID-19 (not recorded which). This receptor carries the CDR3 CASSLTGAEAKLFF. The DNA sequence reads TGTGCCAGCAGTTTAACAGGGGCCGAGGCAAAACTGTTTTTT.